Listed here are 4 T cell receptor beta chains from one sample, sequenced in a study of blood T cell repertoires in COVID-19. The table came from immunoSEQ multiplex PCR; TCRdb's copy has only in-frame clones and leaves some out. The data hold approximately 100,000 clones, with about nine tenths observed a single time. The sequencing sample was made of peripheral blood. Receptors originate from a man in his 60s with acute or convalescent COVID-19.

V usage is TRBV10-1 and J usage is TRBJ2-2; the D gene is possibly TRBD1 (6 bases). The CDR3 contains 16 residues. V lost 3 bases and J lost 0, with 11 bases in between. Germline CDR1 and CDR2: WNHNN and SYGVQD (reference sequence). The CDR3 is CASSETGQPNTGELFF. CDR3 DNA: TGCGCCAGCAGTGAAACGGGACAACCGAACACCGGGGAGCTGTTTTTT.

The chain carries TRBV4-2 and TRBJ2-3; 10 positions agree with TRBD2. The V gene's germline CDR1 is LGHNA and CDR2 YNFKEQ. J gave up 1 base and V 1 base, and 5 bases lay outside the gene matches. The CDR3 length is 17 residues. CDR3 DNA: TGTGCCAGCAGCCAAGGGCTAGCGGGAGCCGGCACAGATACGCAGTATTTT. This encodes CASSQGLAGAGTDTQYF.

The gene calls are TRBV27 and TRBJ2-7, with 7 bases matching TRBD1. Losses at the gene ends were 4 bases for V and 2 bases for J; bases not matched to a gene: 8. Germline CDR1 and CDR2: MNHEY and SMNVEV (reference sequence). The length of the CDR3 is 15 residues. The CDR3, as DNA: TGTGCCAGCAGTTCCAGGACAGGCCCGACCTACGAGCAGTACTTC. Its protein product is CASSSRTGPTYEQYF.

This clone occurred once. V usage is TRBV6-4 and J usage is TRBJ2-1; D is unclear. This CDR3 spans 14 amino acids. Germline loops: CDR1 MRHNA, CDR2 SNTAGT. Trimming shortened V by 7 bases and J by 0 bases, and 10 bases separated the two germline ends. CDR3 in DNA: TGTGCCAGCAAGGCGGAAAGCTCCTACAATGAGCAGTTCTTC. Protein sequence: CASKAESSYNEQFF.